This T cell receptor beta chain stems from a study of blood T cell repertoires in COVID-19. Background on the study: The study drew acute and convalescent COVID-19 samples from the United States, Italy and Spain. PBMCs, B-cell-depleted T cells, or T cells were the source of the cDNA or gDNA that made up the material.

Germline CDR1 MNHEY, CDR2 SVGAGI. V shed 8 bases and J shed 12 bases, with 25 bases lying between them. CDR3 length equals 15 residues. Per the study methods: For nucleated cells, counts were estimated from reference gene primer amplification. TCRdb keeps only in-frame clones here, not all; method: immunoSEQ multiplex PCR. That table furnishes V, J and clone size, whereas the DNA furnished D and trimming. The sample contains approximately 500,000 clones, around nine tenths of which appear only once. The sequenced material came from peripheral blood. The TCR comes from a woman between 45 and 60 years old with COVID-19, enrolled during active disease. The chain employs TRBV6-5 and TRBJ1-4; the D gene is possibly TRBD1 (5 bases). The CDR3 spells CASLSGGSPQLELFF. The CDR3 nucleotides read TGTGCCAGCCTGAGCGGGGGGAGCCCGCAGCTGGAACTGTTTTTT.